These 11 T cell receptor beta chains came from one sample sequenced in a study of T cell repertoires in cytomegalovirus infection. TCRdb ran MiXCR on the reads and lists one entry per CDR3 protein. Here the sample spans hundreds of thousands of distinct CDR3 sequences, 9% to 9.5% being singletons. The sample taken for sequencing was PBMCs. The receptors here all came from a human donor in good health (CMV status not recorded). Some clones in this sample may be carry-over from other donors' samples.

The J gene is TRBJ2-2, the V gene TRBV6-2 or TRBV6-3; D is unclear. Germline V gene data show CDR1 as MNHEY and CDR2 as SVGEGT. Trimming took 7 bases from V and 0 from J, leaving 12 bases between them. This CDR3 is 15 amino acids long. The CDR3 DNA is TGTGCCAGCACCCCTAACCTCCCGAACACCGGGGAGCTGTTTTTT. It translates to CASTPNLPNTGELFF.

This clonotype was counted a few times. The chain combines TRBV19 with TRBJ1-3; D not certain. The CDR3 runs to 13 residues. The V gene lost 8 bases and the J gene lost 0 bases, with 8 bases spanning the gap. Germline values: CDR1 LNHDA, CDR2 SQIVND (reference sequence). The CDR3 nucleotides read TGTGCCAGTTTCCCGTTCTCTGGAAACACCATATATTTT. It encodes CASFPFSGNTIYF.

This clonotype occurred a few times. V usage is TRBV20-1 and J usage is TRBJ2-5; no clear D. Germline CDR1 is DFQATT and CDR2 is SNEGSKA (reference sequence). V lost 2 bases, J lost 4 bases, and 11 bases lay in between. CDR3 length equals 13 residues. CDR3 DNA: TGCAGTGCTAGACAGGCTGGACGAGAGACCCAGTACTTC. Encoded protein: CSARQAGRETQYF.

The chain links TRBV12-3 or TRBV12-4 to TRBJ1-2, with 9 positions matching TRBD1. V trimming: 6 bases; J trimming: 0 bases; junction bases outside the gene matches: 2. The CDR3 loop spans 14 amino acids. The CDR3 region is CASRGTGTNYGYTF. The CDR3 DNA reads TGTGCCAGCAGAGGGACAGGGACTAACTATGGCTACACCTTC.

In this sample, this clonotype turned up a few times. The gene calls are TRBV7-6 and TRBJ1-4; D is undetermined. V gave up 3 bases and J gave up 8 bases, with 10 bases separating them. Per the germline V gene, CDR1 is SGHVS and CDR2 is FNYEAQ. The CDR3 loop spans 13 amino acids. Written as DNA, the CDR3 is TGTGCCAGCAGCTTTAGACCAGCCGAAAAACTGTTTTTT. This translates into CASSFRPAEKLFF.

This clonotype was seen repeatedly, ten times or more. V and J are TRBV11-2 and TRBJ1-1; TRBD1 is a possible D gene (5 bases). Germline CDR1 is SGHAT and CDR2 is FQNNGV. The CDR3 runs 14 residues. Trimming took 0 bases from V and 3 from J, leaving 8 bases between them. CDR3 nucleotides: TGTGCCAGCAGCTTAGAGTGGGGGGACACTGAAGCTTTCTTT. Translating gives CASSLEWGDTEAFF.

This clonotype was seen ten or more times. The chain has TRBV6-6 and TRBJ2-2; D might be TRBD1 (6 bases). Germline CDR1 MNHNY, CDR2 SVGAGI (reference sequence). The CDR3 consists of 13 residues. V gave up 9 bases and J gave up 1 base, with 9 bases separating them. CDR3 region: CASRGGNTGELFF. The CDR3 DNA is TGTGCCAGTAGAGGGGGGAACACCGGGGAGCTGTTTTTT.

The V call is TRBV7-8, the J call TRBJ2-5, with 8 bases that match TRBD1. Germline assignment: CDR1 SGHVS and CDR2 FQNEAQ. The CDR3 extends over 16 amino acids. V trimming: 1 base; J trimming: 5 bases; junction bases outside the gene matches: 9. CDR3 DNA: TGTGCCAGCAGCTTAGACTTCAGGGGGCTTTCGGAGACCCAGTACTTC. The encoded protein is CASSLDFRGLSETQYF.

There are many counts of this clonotype. V and J are TRBV28 and TRBJ1-1; no clear D gene. V lost 11 bases and J lost 4, with 14 bases in between. Looked up from germline, CDR1 is MDHEN and CDR2 is SYDVKM. The CDR3 covers 12 residues. CDR3 loop: CAAYTMVTEAFF. The CDR3 DNA reads as TGTGCCGCATACACAATGGTCACTGAAGCTTTCTTT.

This clonotype was seen many times. V gene TRBV7-2 combines with J gene TRBJ2-3, with TRBD2 identical over 10 bases. The CDR3 contains 14 residues. The ends lost 5 bases at V and 5 bases at J; junction bases unmatched: 4. Per the germline V gene, CDR1 is SGHTA and CDR2 is FQGNSA. In DNA form, the CDR3 reads TGTGCCAGCAGCGAGACTAGCGGGTTAGATACGCAGTATTTT. Translation: CASSETSGLDTQYF.

The rearrangement joins TRBV4-2 to TRBJ2-1; a weak D match, TRBD2 (5 bases). The CDR3 extends over 17 amino acids. The V gene's germline CDR1 is LGHNA and CDR2 YNFKEQ. V lost 0 bases, J lost 3 bases, and 15 bases lay in between. CDR3 in amino acids: CASSQEIVSGNYNEQFF. The CDR3 DNA is TGTGCCAGCAGCCAAGAGATAGTCAGCGGCAACTACAATGAGCAGTTCTTC.